The clone carrying this T cell receptor beta chain was counted at least ten times. This CDR3 spans 18 amino acids. In germline, CDR1 is SEHNR, CDR2 FQNEAQ (reference sequence). V gave up 5 bases and J gave up 3 bases; unmatched junction bases: 15. The data derive from a study of low-dose radiotherapy and immunotherapy resistance in tumors. TRAV- and TRBV-specific primers, spanning alpha and beta chains, primed first-strand cDNA. For amplifying TCRs, the PCR ran for about 22 cycles with Phusion, which was used together with a constant-region primer and the adapter on the V primers. TCRdb processed the reads anew with MiXCR; each CDR3 protein has one entry. The sample yields 35,000 to 45,000 distinct CDR3 sequences, less than 30% seen once. Time point given: after trial treatment. The treatment here: LDRT plus nivolumab, ipilimumab, low-dose cyclophosphamide and aspirin (RACIN trial).

Sequences were derived from PBMCs, sampled after low-dose radiotherapy plus immunotherapy. The chain is built from TRBV7-9 and TRBJ2-1; TRBD2 aligns across 8 bases. The source of this sequence is a male donor with prostate cancer. CDR3 region: CASSRPLLAGKNYNEQFF. The DNA for the CDR3 is TGTGCCAGCAGCCGTCCCCTCCTAGCGGGTAAGAACTACAATGAGCAGTTCTTC.